These 26 T cell receptor beta chains originate from one sample sequenced in a study of post-analysis software for immune sequencing data. Study-level findings and limits: The study found TRBV5-6, TRBV5-1 and TRBV20-1 among about five TRBV segments more frequent in patients than controls.

No antigen has been assigned to these receptors. TCR beta libraries were prepared from cDNA with unique molecular identifiers. TCRdb itself ran the PCR reads through MiXCR, one entry per CDR3 protein. The data show 750,000 to 950,000 distinct CDR3 sequences, approximately 53% seen once. The specimen was blood. All receptors come from a girl aged 5-17 years with multiple sclerosis.

V gene TRBV29-1 combines with J gene TRBJ1-1; D possibly corresponds to TRBD1 (6 bases). CDR1 and CDR2 from the germline V gene are SQVTM and ANQGSEA. The CDR3 sequence is 13 residues long. With 6 bases removed from V and 4 bases from J, the gap between germline ends came to 15 bases. CDR3 nucleotides: TGCAGCGTGGGGGCGGACGTTGGCACTGAAGCTTTCTTT. Protein product: CSVGADVGTEAFF.

The chain has TRBV19 and TRBJ1-2; 9 bases agree with TRBD1. This CDR3 contains 14 residues. The V gene end was trimmed by 7 bases and the J gene end by 3 bases; junction bases not matched to a gene: 6. Germline assignment: CDR1 LNHDA and CDR2 SQIVND (reference sequence). DNA of the CDR3: TGTGCCAGTACGGACAGGGGATTATACTATGGCTACACCTTC. Its translation is CASTDRGLYYGYTF.

The rearrangement joins TRBV4-1 to TRBJ2-5; D may be TRBD1 (5 bases). With the DNA end fitting TRBJ2-7 better, the J assignment may be wrong. CDR1 MGHRA and CDR2 YSYEKL come from the germline V gene. The length of the CDR3 is 13 residues. The DNA for the CDR3 is TGCGCCAGCCCTCAGGGCTCGGCGAACGAGCAGTACTTC. This codes for CASPQGSANEQYF.

V usage is TRBV28 and J usage is TRBJ2-1; TRBD1 matches 8 bases. Germline V gene sequence: CDR1 MDHEN, CDR2 SYDVKM. V dropped 1 base and J dropped 0; count of bases not matched to a gene: 8. This CDR3 spans 18 amino acids. The CDR3 bases are TGTGCCAGCAGTTTATTCGCGACAGGGGTTAGCTCCTACAATGAGCAGTTCTTC. Amino acids: CASSLFATGVSSYNEQFF.

This clonotype occurred a few times. The chain couples TRBV5-1 to TRBJ2-1; D assignment may be TRBD1 or TRBD2 (5 bases each). V dropped 5 bases and J dropped 6 bases, with 18 bases sitting between them. This CDR3 has 15 residues. Germline CDR1 and CDR2: SGHRS and YFSETQ. This CDR3 reads CASRQGRDPGNEQFF. CDR3 coding DNA: TGCGCCAGCAGACAAGGACGGGACCCCGGCAATGAGCAGTTCTTC.

V and J are TRBV7-3 and TRBJ2-2; D assignment may be TRBD1 or TRBD2 (5 bases each). V lost 5 bases, J lost 3 bases, and 13 bases lay in between. There are 15 residues in the CDR3. The germline V gene has CDR1 SGHTA and CDR2 FQGTGA. The CDR3 DNA sequence: TGTGCCAGCAGCCCCGGGACCGTTCACACCGGGGAGCTGTTTTTT. Translation: CASSPGTVHTGELFF.

The rearrangement links TRBV6-6 to TRBJ2-7, with TRBD1 identical over 10 bases. The J call may be faulty, since TRBJ2-5 better matches the DNA end. Germline V gene sequence: CDR1 MNHNY, CDR2 SVGAGI (reference sequence). The CDR3 runs to 14 residues. The CDR3 region is CASTSTGGEETQYF. The CDR3 coding sequence is TGTGCCAGCACATCGACAGGGGGCGAAGAGACCCAGTACTTC.

The chain combines TRBV20-1 with TRBJ2-7; possibly TRBD1 or TRBD2 for D (5 bases each). V lost 6 bases, J lost 3 bases, and 15 bases lay in between. Germline CDR1 DFQATT, CDR2 SNEGSKA (reference sequence). This CDR3 has 13 residues. CDR3 region: CSARPSGHYEQYF. The CDR3 DNA is TGCAGTGCCCGACCATCGGGGCACTACGAGCAGTACTTC.

CDR3 DNA sequence: TGTGCCAGCAGCGACCTCCGGTCCCTTGGTAACACTGAAGCTTTCTTT. Translated: CASSDLRSLGNTEAFF. V and J are TRBV9 and TRBJ1-1; no definite D call. Per germline, CDR1 SGDLS and CDR2 YYNGEE. The CDR3 covers 16 residues. V was clipped by 3 bases and J by 2 bases, with 17 bases between them.

The DNA for the CDR3 is TGCAGTGCTAGATCATTACATGGCGGTGGCTACACCTTC. Residues: CSARSLHGGGYTF. The V and J genes are TRBV20-1 and TRBJ1-2; no reliable D call. This CDR3 region has 13 residues. V dropped 2 bases and J dropped 7 bases, with 14 bases sitting between them. Germline values: CDR1 DFQATT, CDR2 SNEGSKA (reference sequence).

V gene TRBV14 combines with J gene TRBJ2-7; D is perhaps TRBD2 (5 bases). Germline-derived CDR1 and CDR2 are SGHDN and FVKESK. There are 16 residues in the CDR3. The V end lost 0 bases, the J end lost 0 bases, and 12 bases lay between the germline ends. The CDR3 nucleotides are TGTGCCAGCAGCCAAGAACTTGACTACACCTCCTACGAGCAGTACTTC. Protein: CASSQELDYTSYEQYF.

The chain carries TRBV27 and TRBJ2-4; no reliable D call. This CDR3 is built from 15 residues. Between the trimmed V and J ends, which lost 8 bases and 0 bases, there was a span of 14 bases. Germline CDR1 is MNHEY and CDR2 is SMNVEV (reference sequence). CDR3 coding DNA: TGTGCCAGCCAGTCCGGATTTGGAGCCAAAAACATTCAGTACTTC. This encodes CASQSGFGAKNIQYF.

This clonotype was found once. The chain combines TRBV20-1 with TRBJ1-1; no definite D call. CDR3 length: 11 residues. V lost 6 bases to trimming and J lost 6 bases, with 11 bases between them. Germline CDR1 reads DFQATT; CDR2 reads SNEGSKA (reference sequence). CDR3 sequence: CSATPESEAFF. CDR3 coding DNA: TGCAGTGCCACCCCGGAGTCTGAAGCTTTCTTT.

This clonotype showed up just a few times. This chain links TRBV7-8 with TRBJ1-5; 11 bases match TRBD1. In germline, CDR1 is SGHVS, CDR2 FQNEAQ. The CDR3 runs 14 residues. Losses at the gene ends were 5 bases for V and 7 bases for J; bases not matched to a gene: 4. The CDR3 nucleotides are TGTGCCAGCAGCGGGACAGGGGGTGGGCAGCCCCAGCATTTT. Protein: CASSGTGGGQPQHF.

The J gene is TRBJ2-1, the V gene TRBV20-1, with 7 bases fitting TRBD1. Trimming cost V 3 bases and J 5 bases; bases outside gene matches: 7. This CDR3 contains 14 residues. CDR1 is DFQATT and CDR2 is SNEGSKA in the germline V gene (reference sequence). CDR3 protein: CSASVRQGNNEQFF. CDR3 DNA: TGCAGTGCTAGTGTGAGACAGGGAAACAATGAGCAGTTCTTC.

This clonotype was seen only a few times. The J gene is TRBJ2-7, the V gene TRBV7-6; 13 bases map to TRBD2. Germline V gives CDR1 SGHVS, CDR2 FNYEAQ. This CDR3 is 18 amino acids long. The J segment lost 0 bases and the V segment lost 1 base, leaving 6 bases of the junction unmatched. CDR3 sequence: CASSLGTSGGRSSYEQYF. The CDR3 DNA follows: TGTGCCAGCAGCTTAGGGACTAGCGGGGGCAGAAGCTCCTACGAGCAGTACTTC.

The genes are TRBV14 and TRBJ2-5; 10 bases align to TRBD1. V shed 5 bases and J 5 bases; nucleotides not matched to a gene: 8. CDR3 length: 15 amino acids. Germline values: CDR1 SGHDN, CDR2 FVKESK. CDR3 amino acids: CASSLEGQGFETQYF. As DNA, the CDR3 is TGTGCCAGCAGCTTGGAGGGACAGGGGTTCGAGACCCAGTACTTC.

This clonotype was counted a few times. The gene calls are TRBV6-6 and TRBJ1-2; no definite D call. The CDR3 loop spans 15 amino acids. V lost 5 bases and J lost 6, with 19 bases in between. The germline V gene has CDR1 MNHNY and CDR2 SVGAGI (reference sequence). CDR3: CASSHLKPGGHGYTF. The CDR3 DNA sequence: TGTGCCAGCAGTCACCTTAAACCCGGTGGCCATGGCTACACCTTC.

The chain links TRBV5-1 to TRBJ2-3; the match to TRBD2 covers 12 bases. The CDR3 spans 15 residues. Germline V lookup: CDR1 SGHRS, CDR2 YFSETQ. V gave up 3 bases and J gave up 5 bases; unmatched junction bases: 4. CDR3 DNA: TGCGCCAGCAGCTGGACGGGACTAGCGGGAGATACGCAGTATTTT. It codes for CASSWTGLAGDTQYF.

The chain employs TRBV20-1 and TRBJ2-3, with 13 bases identical to TRBD2. The CDR3 has 20 residues. V shed 7 bases, J shed 0 bases, and the junction held 19 bases outside the gene matches. Per the germline V gene, CDR1 is DFQATT and CDR2 is SNEGSKA (reference sequence). The CDR3 loop reads CSVPFGLTSGGWRSTDTQYF. The CDR3 bases are TGCAGTGTCCCCTTTGGGCTGACTAGCGGGGGGTGGAGAAGCACAGATACGCAGTATTTT.

This clonotype was recorded a few times. The chain employs TRBV20-1 and TRBJ2-3, with D possibly matching TRBD2 (5 bases). CDR1 and CDR2 (germline): DFQATT, SNEGSKA (reference sequence). V lost 4 bases and J lost 2, with 19 bases in between. CDR3 length equals 16 residues. The chain's CDR3 is CSATVLLSGNTDTQYF. Written as DNA, the CDR3 is TGCAGTGCTACCGTTTTACTAAGCGGAAACACAGATACGCAGTATTTT.

This chain links TRBV30 with TRBJ1-2; no definite D call. CDR3 length: 13 residues. Looked up from germline, CDR1 is GTSNPN and CDR2 is SVGIG (reference sequence). V lost 0 bases, J lost 0 bases, and 5 bases lay in between. The chain's CDR3 is CAWSVGPNYGYTF. The DNA for the CDR3 is TGTGCCTGGAGTGTTGGACCTAACTATGGCTACACCTTC. The full variable domain, completed using reference TRBV30 and TRBJ1-2, is SQTIHQWPATLVQPVGSPLSLECTVEGTSNPNLYWYRQAAGRGLQLLFYSVGIGQISSEVPQNLSASRPQDRQFILSSKKLLLSDSGFYLCAWSVGPNYGYTFGSGTRLTVV.

This chain uses TRBV20-1 with TRBJ2-5, with D maybe TRBD2 (5 bases). The CDR3 runs to 14 residues. V lost 5 bases and J lost 2, with 15 bases in between. The germline V gene encodes CDR1 DFQATT and CDR2 SNEGSKA (reference sequence). The CDR3 loop reads CSAPPGGFQETQYF. The DNA for the CDR3 is TGCAGTGCTCCTCCAGGCGGGTTTCAAGAGACCCAGTACTTC.

This clonotype was recorded a few times. CDR3 region: CSAGRDSFADTQYF. The CDR3 coding sequence is TGCAGCGCCGGGAGGGACAGCTTCGCAGATACGCAGTATTTT. The chain uses TRBV29-1 and TRBJ2-3, with TRBD2 as a possible D gene (8 bases). Germline V CDR1 and CDR2: SQVTM, ANQGSEA. V shed 7 bases and J shed 4 bases, with 18 bases lying between them. The CDR3 has 14 amino acids.

The chain is built from TRBV15 and TRBJ1-2; 9 nucleotides align to TRBD1. CDR1 and CDR2 from the germline V gene are LNHNV and YYDKDF (reference sequence). This CDR3 is built from 17 residues. V trimming: 0 bases; J trimming: 0 bases; junction bases outside the gene matches: 5. CDR3 DNA sequence: TGTGCCACCAGCAGAGATACACAGGGGGCCGCTAACTATGGCTACACCTTC. Its protein is CATSRDTQGAANYGYTF.

This clonotype has more than one count but fewer than ten. One end of the junction varies from germline; a read error may be responsible. This chain links TRBV29-1 with TRBJ2-4; 8 bases are shared with TRBD1. With the DNA end fitting TRBJ2-7 better, the J assignment may be wrong. CDR1 is SQVTM, CDR2 ANQGSEA, per germline. The CDR3 sequence is 15 residues long. The CDR3: CSVPKTGVGSSEQYF. CDR3 sequence (DNA): TGCAGCGTCCCCAAGACAGGGGTAGGATCCTCCGAGCAGTACTTC.